These 3 T cell receptor beta chains share one sample of origin, sequenced in a study of cytomegalovirus exposure and HLA in healthy donors. 60 Vbeta and 13 Jbeta primers were used in PCR. Measured with immunoSEQ multiplex PCR; TCRdb has only the in-frame clones, and not every one. The sample records roughly 100,000 clones, 10% to 15% being singletons. Sequenced sample: PBMCs. The receptors shown here come from a man in his forties or fifties in good health and CMV-seropositive.

This clone came up a few times. The J gene is TRBJ2-6, the V gene TRBV5-5; D not resolved. Germline assignment: CDR1 SGHKS and CDR2 YYEKEE (reference sequence). Trimming shortened V by 6 bases and J by 2 bases, and 12 bases separated the two germline ends. The CDR3 sequence is 15 residues long. The CDR3 DNA reads TGTGCCAGCACCCCTGCGTTTCCTGGGGCCAACGTCCTGACTTTC. Its translation is CASTPAFPGANVLTF.

V gene TRBV15 combines with J gene TRBJ2-7; 10 bases are a match to TRBD2. CDR3 size: 17 residues. Germline-derived CDR1 and CDR2 are LNHNV and YYDKDF (reference sequence). After removal of 4 bases from V and 3 bases from J, the junction contained 12 bases not matched to a gene. The chain's CDR3 is CATSIPRASGSYYEQYF. The CDR3 DNA reads as TGTGCCACCAGCATACCGCGCGCTAGCGGGAGTTACTACGAGCAGTACTTC.

This clone was counted between two and nine times. The rearrangement links TRBV15 to TRBJ1-3, with 11 bases identical to TRBD1. This CDR3 has 18 amino acids. Germline CDR1 LNHNV, CDR2 YYDKDF (reference sequence). Unmatched junction bases numbered 8, after V lost 0 bases and J lost 4 bases. In DNA, the CDR3 is TGTGCCACCAGCAGAGATAGGGGACAGGGGGTAGGAGGAAACACCATATATTTT. Translating gives CATSRDRGQGVGGNTIYF.